A selection of T cell receptor beta chains follows, all from one sample in a study of shared clonotypes between healthy human individuals. Profiling relied on immunoSEQ multiplex PCR, and the TCRdb table lists in-frame clones only, not all of them. The sample has roughly 1,800,000 clones, about 95% seen once; the top ten hold around 1.2%. Sequencing was performed on naive CD8+ T cells sorted from blood. All receptors derive from a man between 18 and 29 years old in good health. CDR3s include the opening cysteine and the closing phenylalanine or tryptophan. A D gene is named only where the DNA matches it firmly. Part of the rows lack a size; the others show once, few, many or a class for expanded clones.

j_call clone_size d_call v_call cdr3_nt cdr3_aa
TRBJ2-7 . . TRBV5-1 TGCGCCAGCAGCCCGGACCCAGCCTACGAGCAGTACTTC CASSPDPAYEQYF
TRBJ2-1 once . TRBV11-2 TGTGCCAGCAGCCCAGTAGGCGTTGAGCAGTTCTTC CASSPVGVEQFF
TRBJ2-1 . . TRBV5-6 TGTGCCAGCAGCTTTAAAGGGATACCCTACAATGAGCAGTTCTTC CASSFKGIPYNEQFF
TRBJ2-3 . . TRBV6-5 TGTGCCAGCAGTTACTCCCGGGACTTAGATACGCAGTATTTT CASSYSRDLDTQYF
TRBJ2-7 . TRBD2 TRBV19 TGTGCCAGTAGTATTTTTAGCGGGAGCTCCTACGAGCAGTACTTC CASSIFSGSSYEQYF
TRBJ1-6 . . TRBV4-1 TGCGCCAGCAGCCCAATAGGAGGGGGAGATAATTCACCCCTCCACTTT CASSPIGGGDNSPLHF
TRBJ2-2 . . TRBV5-6 TGTGCCAGCAGCTTGAACACCCATGGATTAACCGGGGAGCTGTTTTTT CASSLNTHGLTGELFF
TRBJ2-7 few . TRBV13 TGTGCCAGCAGCGACGGACGCAGCTACGAGCAGTACTTC CASSDGRSYEQYF
TRBJ2-3 . . TRBV27 TGTGCCAGCAGTTTATTTTTCAGGAGCCACACAGATACGCAGTATTTT CASSLFFRSHTDTQYF
TRBJ2-7 . TRBD2 TRBV27 TGTGCCAGCCGTGGGGGGGGCGAGCAGTACTTC CASRGGGEQYF
TRBJ1-5 . TRBD1 TRBV28 TGTGCCAGCAGAATACAGGGGAACAGCAATCAGCCCCAGCATTTT CASRIQGNSNQPQHF